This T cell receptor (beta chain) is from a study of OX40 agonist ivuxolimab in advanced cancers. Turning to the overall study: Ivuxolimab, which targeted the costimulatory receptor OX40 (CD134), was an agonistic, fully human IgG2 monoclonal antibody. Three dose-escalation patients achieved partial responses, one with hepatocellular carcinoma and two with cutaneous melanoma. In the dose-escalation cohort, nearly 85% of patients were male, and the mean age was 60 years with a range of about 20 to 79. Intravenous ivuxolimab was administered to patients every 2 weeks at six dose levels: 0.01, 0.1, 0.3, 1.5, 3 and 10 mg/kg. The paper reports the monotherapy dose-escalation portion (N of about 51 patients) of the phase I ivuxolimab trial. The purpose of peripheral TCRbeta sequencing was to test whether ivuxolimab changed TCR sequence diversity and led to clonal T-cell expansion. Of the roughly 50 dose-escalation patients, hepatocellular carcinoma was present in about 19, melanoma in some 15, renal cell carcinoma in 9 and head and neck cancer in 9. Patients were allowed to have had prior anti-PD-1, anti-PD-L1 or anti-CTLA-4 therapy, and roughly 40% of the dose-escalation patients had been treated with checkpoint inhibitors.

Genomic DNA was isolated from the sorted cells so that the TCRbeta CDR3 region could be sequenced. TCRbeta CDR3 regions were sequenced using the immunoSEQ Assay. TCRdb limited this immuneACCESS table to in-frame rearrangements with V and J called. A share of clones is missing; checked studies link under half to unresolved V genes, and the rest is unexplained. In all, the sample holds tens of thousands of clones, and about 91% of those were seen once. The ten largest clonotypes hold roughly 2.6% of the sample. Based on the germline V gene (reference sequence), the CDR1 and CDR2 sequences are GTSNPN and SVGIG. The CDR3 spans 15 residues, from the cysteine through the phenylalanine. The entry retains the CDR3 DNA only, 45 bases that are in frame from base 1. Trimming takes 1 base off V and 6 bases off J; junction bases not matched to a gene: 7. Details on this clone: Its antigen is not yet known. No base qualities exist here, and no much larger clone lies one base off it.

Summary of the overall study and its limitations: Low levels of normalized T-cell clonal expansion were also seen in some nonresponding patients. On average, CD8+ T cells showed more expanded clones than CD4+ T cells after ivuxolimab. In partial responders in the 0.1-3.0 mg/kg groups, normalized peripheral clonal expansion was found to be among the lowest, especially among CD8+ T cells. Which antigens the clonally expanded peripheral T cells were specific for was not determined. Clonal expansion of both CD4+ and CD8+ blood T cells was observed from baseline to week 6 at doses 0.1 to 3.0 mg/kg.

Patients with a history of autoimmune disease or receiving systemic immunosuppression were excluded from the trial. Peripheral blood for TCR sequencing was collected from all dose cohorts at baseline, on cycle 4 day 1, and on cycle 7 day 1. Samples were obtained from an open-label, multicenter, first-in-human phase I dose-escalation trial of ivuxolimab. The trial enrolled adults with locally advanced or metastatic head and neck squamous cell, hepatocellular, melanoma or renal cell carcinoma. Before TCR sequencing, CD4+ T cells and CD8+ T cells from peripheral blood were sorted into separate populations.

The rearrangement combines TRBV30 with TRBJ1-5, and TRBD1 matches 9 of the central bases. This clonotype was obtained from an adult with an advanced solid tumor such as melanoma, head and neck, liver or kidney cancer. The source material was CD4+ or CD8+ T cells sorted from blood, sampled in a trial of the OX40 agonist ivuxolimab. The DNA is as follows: TGTGCCTGGAGTGCACCCCCGGGACAGGGTCAGCCCCAGCATTTT. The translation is CAWSAPPGQGQPQHF.